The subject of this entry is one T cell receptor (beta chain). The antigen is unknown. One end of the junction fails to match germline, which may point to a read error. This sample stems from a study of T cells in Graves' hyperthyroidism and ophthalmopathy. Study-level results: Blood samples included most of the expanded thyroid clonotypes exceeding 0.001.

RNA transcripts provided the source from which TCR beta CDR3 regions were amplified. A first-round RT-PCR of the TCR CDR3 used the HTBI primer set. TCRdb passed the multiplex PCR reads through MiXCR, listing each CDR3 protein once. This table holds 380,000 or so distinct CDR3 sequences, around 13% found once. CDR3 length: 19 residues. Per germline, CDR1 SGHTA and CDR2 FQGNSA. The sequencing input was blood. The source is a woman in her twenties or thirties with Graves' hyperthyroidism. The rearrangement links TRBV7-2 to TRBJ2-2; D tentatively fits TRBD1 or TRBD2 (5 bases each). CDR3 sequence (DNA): TGTGCCAGCAGCTTGGCCTCCGTGAGGGGCTGGGGAAACACCGGGGAGCTGGTTTTT. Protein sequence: CASSLASVRGWGNTGELVF.